This T cell receptor beta chain emerged from a study of T cell changes during pregnancy in multiple sclerosis. This table comes from immunoSEQ multiplex PCR, and its TCRdb copy is limited to in-frame clones, with some not included. The sample shows tens of thousands of clones, roughly 92% of them seen only once. Per the germline V gene, CDR1 is ENHRY and CDR2 is SYGVKD. V shed 6 bases and J shed 3 bases, with 21 bases lying between them. The CDR3 loop spans 16 amino acids. This sequence joins TRBV10-3 and TRBJ2-7, with D perhaps TRBD1 or TRBD2 (5 bases each). The receptor comes from a female donor with multiple sclerosis, enrolled in a pregnancy study. The sample comprised peripheral blood. For the CDR3, the DNA is TGTGCCATCAGCGACCGGGCCGGGACCGCTCGCTACGAGCAGTACTTC. Translating gives CAISDRAGTARYEQYF.